The present T cell receptor (beta chain) was sequenced within a study of cytomegalovirus exposure and HLA in healthy donors. Overall study context: In an earlier analysis, 90 million to 120 million unique TCR beta sequences were found from approximately 170 million T cells.

Study-wide points: It is likely that the observed cluster of highly shared sequence variants was a sequencing artifact.

The study ran its PCR with 60 Vbeta and 13 Jbeta primers. Here immunoSEQ multiplex PCR was the method, and the copy in TCRdb shows in-frame clones only, minus some. The table has 120,000 or so clones, roughly 80% seen once; the top ten hold 4.5% to 5%. Comments on this clone: Antigen specificity is unknown.

Trimming shortened V by 4 bases and J by 4 bases, and 16 bases separated the two germline ends. This CDR3 comprises 15 residues. The germline CDR1 and CDR2 sequences are SEHNR and FQNEAQ (reference sequence). V and J are TRBV7-9 and TRBJ1-1; D call uncertain. The TCR was taken from a man in his fifties in good health and CMV-seropositive. The sample comprised PBMCs. The CDR3, as DNA: TGTGCCAGCAGCTCGGCAGGCAAAAGAAGCACTGAAGCTTTCTTT. This gives the protein CASSSAGKRSTEAFF.